The subject of this entry is one TCR beta chain. Its matching antigen is unknown. The data were obtained in a study of CD8+ T cells in alopecia areata. Study observations and caveats: Sequencing of scalp samples also includes resident alphabeta T cells from normal skin.

RNA extraction was followed by reverse transcription into cDNA, which acted as the sequencing template. Repertoires were generated with immunoSEQ multiplex PCR, while TCRdb's copy carries only in-frame clones and drops some. The sample includes fewer than 40,000 clones, approximately 54% of them seen just once. Germline CDR1 SGHRS, CDR2 YFSETQ. CDR3 size: 15 residues. Trimming cost V 3 bases and J 12 bases; bases outside gene matches: 16. CD4+ lymphocytes from a handful of patients underwent sorting into CD25+CD127- populations. The sequence was obtained from a human donor with alopecia areata. Sequencing was carried out using CD4+ Tregs sorted from blood. The rearrangement uses TRBV5-1 and TRBJ2-3; 7 bases are shared with TRBD2. The CDR3 reads CASSSQPGGAGIQYF. The CDR3 nucleotides are TGCGCCAGCAGCTCCCAACCGGGGGGAGCGGGAATCCAGTATTTT.